This T cell receptor (beta chain) comes out of a study of cytomegalovirus exposure and HLA in healthy donors. For this clone: No antigen is known for it.

V lost 3 bases and J lost 8, with 22 bases in between. The CDR3 is 16 residues long. Germline values: CDR1 SGHVS, CDR2 FQNEAQ. Whole-study findings and limits: Researchers reported in a later analysis that common viral pathogens appeared linked to several top clusters. There was a cluster of highly shared sequence variants that was likely a sequencing artifact. Fewer N-insertions than the roughly 670-donor mean were reportedly shown by an Asian-associated ancestry cluster in a later analysis.

PCR was performed using 60 Vbeta and 13 Jbeta primers. TCRdb keeps only in-frame clones here, not all; method: immunoSEQ multiplex PCR. The sample has around 110,000 clones, around 75% seen once. The TCR sequence derives from a young woman in good health and CMV-seronegative. This sequence joins TRBV7-8 and TRBJ1-2, with D maybe TRBD1 (5 bases). What was sequenced was PBMCs. The CDR3 DNA follows: TGTGCCAGCAGCTTCGGCCCTTTCAGGGCCCTTCGGGGCTACACCTTC. It is translated as CASSFGPFRALRGYTF.